The clone carrying this TCR beta chain was detected many times. Its target is unknown. This entry is derived from a study of spatial heterogeneity in lung cancer. Findings of the study overall: Tumor mutation counts were tracked by expanded intratumoral alpha and beta TCR counts.

V was clipped by 3 bases and J by 1 base; unmatched bases: 15. The CDR3 loop spans 19 amino acids. Germline V gives CDR1 SGHVS, CDR2 FQNEAQ. Time point described: sample taken at primary tumor resection. A distinct unique molecular identifier was carried by each TCR cDNA molecule. TCRdb passed the 5' RACE reads through MiXCR, listing each CDR3 protein once. Found here are 25,000 to 30,000 distinct CDR3 sequences, approximately 7.7% of them singletons; the top ten hold roughly 22%. This receptor was obtained from a male donor with early-stage non-small cell lung cancer. This sample comprised lung tumor tissue, obtained at surgery. The chain uses TRBV7-8 and TRBJ2-5, with 9 positions matching TRBD2. The DNA of the CDR3 is TGTGCCAGCAGCTTGCGGGGGGGCGGGCTAGCGGGCTCCCAAGAGACCCAGTACTTC. Its protein product is CASSLRGGGLAGSQETQYF.